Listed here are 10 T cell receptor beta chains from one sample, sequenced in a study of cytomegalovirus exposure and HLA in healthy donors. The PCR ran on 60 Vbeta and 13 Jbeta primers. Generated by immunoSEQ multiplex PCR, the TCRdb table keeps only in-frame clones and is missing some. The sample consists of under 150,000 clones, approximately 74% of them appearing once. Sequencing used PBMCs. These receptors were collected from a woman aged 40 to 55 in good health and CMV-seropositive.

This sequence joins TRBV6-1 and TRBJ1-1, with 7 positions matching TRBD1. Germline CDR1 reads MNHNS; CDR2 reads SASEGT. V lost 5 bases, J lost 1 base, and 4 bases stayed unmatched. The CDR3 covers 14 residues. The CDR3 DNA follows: TGTGCCAGCAGTACGGACAGGAGGAACACTGAAGCTTTCTTT. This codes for CASSTDRRNTEAFF.

The CDR3 DNA reads as TGTGCCAGCAGTTTAGTACAGGGTAGCAATCAGCCCCAGCATTTT. Translating it yields CASSLVQGSNQPQHF. The chain joins TRBV27 to TRBJ1-5; D is possibly TRBD1 (6 bases). The germline gives CDR1 MNHEY, CDR2 SMNVEV (reference sequence). The V end was cut by 2 bases, the J end by 0 bases, with 8 bases between. The CDR3 covers 15 residues.

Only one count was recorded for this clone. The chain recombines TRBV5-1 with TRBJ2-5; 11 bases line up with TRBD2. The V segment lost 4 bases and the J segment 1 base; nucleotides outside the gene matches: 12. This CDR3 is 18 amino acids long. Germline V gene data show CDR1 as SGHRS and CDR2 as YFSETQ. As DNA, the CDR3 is TGCGCCAGCAGCCCCGGGGGGCTAGCGGGGGGCGTCCAAGAGACCCAGTACTTC. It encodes CASSPGGLAGGVQETQYF.

The CDR3 region has the DNA TGCGCCAGCAGCTTGGTAGGGGGCGACGGAAAACTGTTTTTT. As protein: CASSLVGGDGKLFF. The rearrangement joins TRBV5-1 to TRBJ1-4; 7 bases align to TRBD1. With 0 bases clipped from V and 10 bases from J, the junction kept 6 bases outside the gene matches. Germline CDR1 and CDR2: SGHRS and YFSETQ. This CDR3 has 14 amino acids.

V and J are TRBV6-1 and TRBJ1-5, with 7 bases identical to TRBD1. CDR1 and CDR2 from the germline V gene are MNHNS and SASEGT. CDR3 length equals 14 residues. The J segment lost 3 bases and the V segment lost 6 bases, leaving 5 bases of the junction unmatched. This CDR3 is CASSLGTVNQPQHF. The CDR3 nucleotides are TGTGCCAGCAGCCTCGGGACAGTCAATCAGCCCCAGCATTTT.

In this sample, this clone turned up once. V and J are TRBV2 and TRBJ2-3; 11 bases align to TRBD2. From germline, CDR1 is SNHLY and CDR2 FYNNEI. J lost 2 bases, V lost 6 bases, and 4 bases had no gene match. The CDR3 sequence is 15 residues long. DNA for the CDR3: TGTGCCAGCAGACTGACTAGCGGGAACACAGATACGCAGTATTTT. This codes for CASRLTSGNTDTQYF.

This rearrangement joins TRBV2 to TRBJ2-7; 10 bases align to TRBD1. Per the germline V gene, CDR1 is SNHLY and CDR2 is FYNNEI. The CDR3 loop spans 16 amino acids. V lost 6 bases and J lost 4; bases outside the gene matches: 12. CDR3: CASSRGTGTGAYEQYF. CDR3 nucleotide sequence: TGTGCCAGCAGCCGAGGGACCGGGACAGGGGCTTACGAGCAGTACTTC.

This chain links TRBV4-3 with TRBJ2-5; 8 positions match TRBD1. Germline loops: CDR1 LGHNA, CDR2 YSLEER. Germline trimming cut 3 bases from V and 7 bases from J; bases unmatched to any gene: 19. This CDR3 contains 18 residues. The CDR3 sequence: CASSQDLGTGPGARTQYF. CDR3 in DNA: TGCGCCAGCAGCCAGGACCTAGGGACAGGTCCTGGGGCTCGGACCCAGTACTTC.

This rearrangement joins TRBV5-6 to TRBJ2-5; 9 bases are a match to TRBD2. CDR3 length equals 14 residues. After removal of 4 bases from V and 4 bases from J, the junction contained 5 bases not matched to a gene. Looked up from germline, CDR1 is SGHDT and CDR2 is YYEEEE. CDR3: CASSPRGGPETQYF. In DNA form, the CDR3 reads TGTGCCAGCAGCCCGCGGGGGGGCCCAGAGACCCAGTACTTC.

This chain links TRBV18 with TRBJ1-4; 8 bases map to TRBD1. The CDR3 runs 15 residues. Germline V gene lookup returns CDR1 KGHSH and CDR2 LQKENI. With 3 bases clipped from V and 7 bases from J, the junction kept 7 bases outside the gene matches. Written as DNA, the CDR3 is TGTGCCAGCTCACCCCAGGGGGCGCTGGGTGAAAAACTGTTTTTT. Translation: CASSPQGALGEKLFF.